What follows describes a single TCR beta chain. Germline V gives CDR1 LNHDA, CDR2 SQIVND (reference sequence). V gave up 5 bases and J gave up 8 bases; unmatched junction bases: 13. CDR3 length: 15 amino acids. A multiplex PCR was run with 60 Vbeta primers and 13 Jbeta primers. The data were produced by immunoSEQ multiplex PCR, yet TCRdb's version contains in-frame clones alone and is incomplete. The sample contains approximately 150,000 clones, roughly 64% of which appear only once. This sample was taken from a study of cytomegalovirus exposure and HLA in healthy donors. This receptor was taken from a woman under 40 in good health and CMV-seropositive. The chain employs TRBV19 and TRBJ1-1, with 8 bases fitting TRBD1. The sample comprised PBMCs. CDR3 region: CASSPGQGRSPEAFF. The DNA for the CDR3 is TGTGCCAGTAGTCCCGGACAGGGCCGTTCCCCAGAAGCTTTCTTT.